These 32 T cell receptor beta chains share one sample of origin, sequenced in a study of shared clonotypes between healthy human individuals. CD45RO-negative CD8 cells positively selected for CCR7 made up the naive population, which excluded terminally differentiated effector memory CD45RA+ cells. Profiling relied on immunoSEQ multiplex PCR, and the TCRdb table lists in-frame clones only, not all of them. This table has hundreds of thousands of clones, approximately 96% appearing once. Sequencing input: naive CD8+ T cells sorted from blood. These receptors all stem from a woman in her twenties or thirties in good health.

CDR3 residues: CASSMGQTGVNEKLFF. As DNA, the CDR3 is TGTGCCAGCAGTATGGGACAGACAGGGGTTAATGAAAAACTGTTTTTT. The rearrangement links TRBV28 to TRBJ1-4; TRBD1 matches 8 bases. V was clipped by 5 bases and J by 4 bases; unmatched bases: 9. Germline V gene sequence: CDR1 MDHEN, CDR2 SYDVKM. The CDR3 has 16 residues. Based on the CDR3 plus reference TRBV28 and TRBJ1-4, the full variable domain is DVKVTQSSRYLVKRTGEKVFLECVQDMDHENMFWYRQDPGLGLRLIYFSYDVKMKEKGDIPEGYSVSREKKERFSLILESASTNQTSMYLCASSMGQTGVNEKLFFGSGTQLSVL.

The V and J genes are TRBV27 and TRBJ2-1; the D is unclear. Germline V gene lookup returns CDR1 MNHEY and CDR2 SMNVEV (reference sequence). The CDR3 covers 12 residues. Trimming cost V 1 base and J 9 bases, with 7 bases left between them. The CDR3 is CASSLWGFEQFF. The CDR3 region has the DNA TGTGCCAGCAGTTTATGGGGTTTTGAGCAGTTCTTC.

Only one count was recorded for this clone. The gene calls are TRBV27 and TRBJ1-5, with D uncertain. This CDR3 comprises 14 residues. In germline, CDR1 is MNHEY, CDR2 SMNVEV (reference sequence). V lost 1 base and J lost 7, with 11 bases in between. The CDR3 sequence is CASSLFSGGQPQHF. In DNA, the CDR3 is TGTGCCAGCAGTTTATTTTCCGGAGGCCAGCCCCAGCATTTT.

V usage is TRBV28 and J usage is TRBJ1-4; D uncertain. Trimming took 3 bases from V and 8 from J, leaving 16 bases between them. This CDR3 is 15 amino acids long. Germline values: CDR1 MDHEN, CDR2 SYDVKM. DNA of the CDR3: TGTGCCAGCAGTTTTCTTGAGGGTCGTAAGGAAAAACTGTTTTTT. This translates into CASSFLEGRKEKLFF.

This clone was detected once. The J gene is TRBJ2-7, the V gene TRBV7-9; D is possibly TRBD2 (6 bases). The CDR3 sequence is 14 residues long. V was pared by 6 bases and J by 0 bases, with 12 bases between. CDR1 SEHNR and CDR2 FQNEAQ come from the germline V gene (reference sequence). CDR3 residues: CASSSGLFSYEQYF. CDR3 nucleotide sequence: TGTGCCAGCAGTTCGGGACTGTTCTCCTACGAGCAGTACTTC.

The chain couples TRBV2 to TRBJ2-1, with TRBD2 matching 12 bases. Germline V gives CDR1 SNHLY, CDR2 FYNNEI. The CDR3 extends over 17 amino acids. The junction had 9 bases not matched to a gene; V was cut back by 2 bases and J by 7 bases. CDR3 sequence: CASSELLAGGPGNEQFF. In nucleotides, the CDR3 is TGTGCCAGCAGTGAATTGCTAGCGGGAGGGCCGGGGAATGAGCAGTTCTTC. The full variable domain, its missing parts supplied by reference TRBV2 and TRBJ2-1, is EPEVTQTPSHQVTQMGQEVILRCVPISNHLYFYWYRQILGQKVEFLVSFYNNEISEKSEIFDDQFSVERPDGSNFTLKIRSTKLEDSAMYFCASSELLAGGPGNEQFFGPGTRLTVL.

The chain joins TRBV6-5 to TRBJ2-1, with D possibly being TRBD2 (6 bases). The CDR3 loop spans 10 amino acids. Germline assignment: CDR1 MNHEY and CDR2 SVGAGI. Here the CDR3 reads CAAGYNEQFF. The CDR3 DNA reads TGTGCTGCGGGGTACAATGAGCAGTTCTTC.

The rearrangement uses TRBV13 and TRBJ2-7; 7 bases are a match to TRBD2. CDR3 length: 16 residues. V lost 5 bases to trimming and J lost 0 bases; unmatched junction nucleotides: 10. Germline V lookup: CDR1 PRHDT, CDR2 FYEKMQ (reference sequence). The CDR3 DNA follows: TGTGCCAGCAGCGCAGAGGAAGTAGCGGGCTCCTACGAGCAGTACTTC. It specifies CASSAEEVAGSYEQYF.

The J gene is TRBJ1-1, the V gene TRBV27; a possible D gene is TRBD1 (5 bases). Germline lookup yields CDR1 MNHEY and CDR2 SMNVEV (reference sequence). The CDR3 length is 15 residues. V was shortened by 3 bases and J by 0 bases, with 11 bases between the two germline ends. The DNA of the CDR3 is TGTGCCAGCAGTTTGACAGAGAAAATGAACACTGAAGCTTTCTTT. Amino acid sequence: CASSLTEKMNTEAFF.

This clone was observed once. The chain uses TRBV27 and TRBJ2-7; possibly TRBD2 for D (7 bases). Germline assignment: CDR1 MNHEY and CDR2 SMNVEV (reference sequence). The CDR3 totals 14 residues. Trimming cost V 6 bases and J 5 bases, with 17 bases left between them. In DNA form, the CDR3 reads TGTGCCAGCAGACCCGCGGGGGCGGTGCACGAGCAGTACTTC. Translation gives CASRPAGAVHEQYF.

The chain is built from TRBV27 and TRBJ2-7, with TRBD1 matching over 7 bases. Germline V gives CDR1 MNHEY, CDR2 SMNVEV (reference sequence). V lost 0 bases and J lost 3; bases outside the gene matches: 5. This CDR3 is built from 15 residues. The CDR3 region has the DNA TGTGCCAGCAGTTTATCTGGCAGGGGGAACTACGAGCAGTACTTC. As protein: CASSLSGRGNYEQYF.

Points on this clone: Other DNA sequences in the sample encode the same CDR3. The J gene is TRBJ2-1, the V gene TRBV19, with D possibly matching TRBD2 (6 bases). V lost 1 base and J 5 bases, leaving 6 bases between the germline ends. CDR1 LNHDA and CDR2 SQIVND come from the germline V gene (reference sequence). This CDR3 contains 13 residues. CDR3 in amino acids: CASSIGGDNEQFF. DNA for the CDR3: TGTGCCAGTAGTATAGGCGGGGACAATGAGCAGTTCTTC.

This chain joins TRBV9 and TRBJ2-5; D remains ambiguous. The V gene's germline CDR1 is SGDLS and CDR2 YYNGEE. CDR3 length: 13 residues. V dropped 4 bases and J dropped 4 bases, with 11 bases sitting between them. CDR3 sequence reads: CASSPRFGETQYF. CDR3 DNA sequence: TGTGCCAGCAGCCCCCGATTCGGAGAGACCCAGTACTTC.

A remark on this clone: Other nucleotide sequences in the sample specify the same CDR3. V is TRBV4-2 and J is TRBJ1-1; TRBD1 is a possible D gene (5 bases). The CDR3 loop spans 13 amino acids. V lost 1 base to trimming and J lost 4 bases, with 7 bases between them. Germline V lookup: CDR1 LGHNA, CDR2 YNFKEQ. The DNA for the CDR3 is TGTGCCAGCAGCCAAGGCGGGGCCACTGAAGCTTTCTTT. This translates into CASSQGGATEAFF.

Worth noting for this clone: Without the conserved terminal phenylalanine or tryptophan, this CDR3 likely stems from a read error. The DNA is left out, because the CDR3 cannot be placed on it with certainty; the CDR3 is given as TCRdb lists it. The gene calls are TRBV2 and TRBJ2-7; the D segment call TRBD2 is taken from the table without a DNA check. Germline CDR1 reads SNHLY; CDR2 reads FYNNEI. The CDR3 totals 11 residues, both ends included. CDR3 residues: CASSEALYFVL.

The rearrangement uses TRBV28 and TRBJ1-5; D might be TRBD1 (6 bases). CDR1 MDHEN and CDR2 SYDVKM come from the germline V gene. The CDR3 has 15 amino acids. Deletions cut 3 bases from V and 2 bases from J, with 11 bases between. The CDR3 coding sequence is TGTGCCAGCAGTTTCAGGGGCATGGGCAATCAGCCCCAGCATTTT. It specifies CASSFRGMGNQPQHF. Complete variable domain (other parts from reference TRBV28 and TRBJ1-5): DVKVTQSSRYLVKRTGEKVFLECVQDMDHENMFWYRQDPGLGLRLIYFSYDVKMKEKGDIPEGYSVSREKKERFSLILESASTNQTSMYLCASSFRGMGNQPQHFGDGTRLSIL.

This clone was counted only a few times. For the CDR3, the DNA is TGTGCCAGTAGTCGACAGGGCTACGAGCAGTACTTC. As protein: CASSRQGYEQYF. The rearrangement uses TRBV19 and TRBJ2-7; 7 bases are shared with TRBD1. The CDR3 extends over 12 amino acids. The J segment lost 3 bases and the V segment lost 5 bases, leaving 1 base of the junction unmatched. CDR1 is LNHDA, CDR2 SQIVND, per germline (reference sequence).

This chain links TRBV7-9 with TRBJ2-2, with 11 bases matching TRBD2. The CDR3 has 17 residues. The ends lost 6 bases at V and 3 bases at J; junction bases unmatched: 9. The germline gives CDR1 SEHNR, CDR2 FQNEAQ (reference sequence). In nucleotides, the CDR3 is TGTGCCAGCAGACATACACTAGCGGGAGTTGACACCGGGGAGCTGTTTTTT. Amino acid sequence: CASRHTLAGVDTGELFF.

The chain links TRBV5-6 to TRBJ2-1; D is undetermined. Germline lookup yields CDR1 SGHDT and CDR2 YYEEEE. The V end lost 0 bases, the J end lost 5 bases, and 6 bases lay between the germline ends. The CDR3 loop spans 13 amino acids. The CDR3 reads CASSLDWNNEQFF. In DNA form, the CDR3 reads TGTGCCAGCAGCTTGGACTGGAACAATGAGCAGTTCTTC.

The chain couples TRBV7-9 to TRBJ2-1; D perhaps matches TRBD1 (6 bases). Germline CDR1 reads SEHNR; CDR2 reads FQNEAQ (reference sequence). The CDR3 loop spans 12 amino acids. V was clipped by 5 bases and J by 8 bases, with 10 bases between them. CDR3 in DNA: TGTGCCAGCAGCAAACAGGGTGATGAGCAGTTCTTC. Translation: CASSKQGDEQFF.

The J gene is TRBJ2-1, the V gene TRBV19, with 9 bases that match TRBD2. The J segment lost 4 bases and the V segment lost 10 bases, leaving 8 bases of the junction unmatched. The CDR3 contains 14 residues. CDR1 and CDR2 from the germline V gene are LNHDA and SQIVND (reference sequence). CDR3 protein: CATLAGNTYNEQFF. CDR3 bases: TGTGCCACCCTAGCGGGGAATACTTACAATGAGCAGTTCTTC.

The chain has TRBV28 and TRBJ2-1; D perhaps matches TRBD2 (5 bases). The CDR3 loop spans 13 amino acids. Germline CDR1 and CDR2: MDHEN and SYDVKM. Trimming took 4 bases from V and 2 from J, leaving 6 bases between them. The CDR3 DNA sequence: TGTGCCAGCAGTTCCGGGACCTACAATGAGCAGTTCTTC. This translates into CASSSGTYNEQFF.

This chain joins TRBV7-3 and TRBJ2-1; no clear D. The CDR3 has 13 amino acids. The V and J ends lost 1 base and 10 bases respectively, with 11 bases between them. The germline V gene has CDR1 SGHTA and CDR2 FQGTGA. This chain's CDR3 is CASSLILPGEQFF. The DNA of the CDR3 is TGTGCCAGCAGCTTAATACTCCCCGGGGAGCAGTTCTTC.

A few counts support this clone. The chain employs TRBV29-1 and TRBJ2-7; tentative D call: TRBD1 (6 bases). The CDR3 loop spans 15 amino acids. With 5 bases removed from V and 3 bases from J, the gap between germline ends came to 20 bases. From germline, CDR1 is SQVTM and CDR2 ANQGSEA. The DNA of the CDR3 is TGCAGCGTTCGGACCTTAACAGGGAACCACTACGAGCAGTACTTC. This gives the protein CSVRTLTGNHYEQYF.

The chain links TRBV4-1 to TRBJ2-3; no clear D gene. The germline V gene encodes CDR1 MGHRA and CDR2 YSYEKL. The CDR3 covers 12 residues. V was clipped by 4 bases and J by 4 bases, with 6 bases between them. In DNA form, the CDR3 reads TGCGCCAGCAGCCCCTACTCAGATACGCAGTATTTT. Residues: CASSPYSDTQYF.

The chain recombines TRBV9 with TRBJ1-1; 8 bases are shared with TRBD1. Losses at the gene ends were 0 bases for V and 4 bases for J; bases not matched to a gene: 11. CDR1 and CDR2 (germline): SGDLS, YYNGEE. This CDR3 is built from 17 residues. The CDR3 region has the DNA TGTGCCAGCAGCGTAGGCCCTCTCGTAACAGGGGGCACTGAAGCTTTCTTT. This codes for CASSVGPLVTGGTEAFF.

The J gene is TRBJ1-1, the V gene TRBV11-2; 9 nucleotides line up with TRBD1. V lost 7 bases to trimming and J lost 5 bases; unmatched junction nucleotides: 11. CDR1 is SGHAT, CDR2 FQNNGV, per germline. The CDR3 runs 15 residues. The CDR3 sequence is CASNLYRTGVTEAFF. CDR3 in DNA: TGTGCCAGCAATCTGTACAGGACAGGGGTTACTGAAGCTTTCTTT.

The table lists this clone with a count of one. The gene calls are TRBV5-1 and TRBJ2-7; D might be TRBD1 or TRBD2, each matching 5 bases. V was shortened by 0 bases and J by 6 bases, with 16 bases between the two germline ends. CDR1 SGHRS and CDR2 YFSETQ come from the germline V gene. This CDR3 comprises 15 residues. As DNA, the CDR3 is TGCGCCAGCAGCTTGGGGTCTCAGAGGGGTTCCGAGCAGTACTTC. Protein: CASSLGSQRGSEQYF.

The chain joins TRBV10-3 to TRBJ2-7; 7 nucleotides line up with TRBD1. Germline V lookup: CDR1 ENHRY, CDR2 SYGVKD. After removal of 5 bases from V and 5 bases from J, the junction contained 3 bases not matched to a gene. CDR3 length equals 12 residues. The chain's CDR3 is CAISTGAHEQYF. The CDR3 DNA reads TGTGCCATCAGTACAGGGGCCCACGAGCAGTACTTC.

The gene calls are TRBV9 and TRBJ1-2; no definite D call. CDR3 length: 12 amino acids. V was clipped by 3 bases and J by 4 bases, with 7 bases between them. Germline CDR1 and CDR2: SGDLS and YYNGEE. This chain's CDR3 is CASSALLYGYTF. The CDR3 coding sequence is TGTGCCAGCAGCGCGTTACTCTATGGCTACACCTTC.

The chain recombines TRBV6-4 with TRBJ2-7; TRBD1 is a possible D gene (5 bases). This CDR3 is 15 amino acids long. The V gene's germline CDR1 is MRHNA and CDR2 SNTAGT. V was trimmed by 10 bases and J by 7 bases, leaving 26 bases between them. CDR3 loop: CANASLGHRSCEQYF. DNA for the CDR3: TGTGCCAACGCAAGCCTGGGCCACAGGAGTTGTGAGCAGTACTTC.

The chain is built from TRBV28 and TRBJ2-2; D gene uncertain. Germline V gene data show CDR1 as MDHEN and CDR2 as SYDVKM. The germline V and J ends were trimmed by 3 bases and 1 base, with 9 bases remaining between them. CDR3 size: 15 residues. In nucleotides, the CDR3 is TGTGCCAGCAGTTTCCCAGACATGAACACCGGGGAGCTGTTTTTT. It codes for CASSFPDMNTGELFF.